Listed here are 27 T cell receptor beta chains from one sample, sequenced in a study of vaccination and CD4 T cells after COVID-19. The treatment was: roughly 10-day PBMC culture with coronavirus spike peptide pools or control peptides (ViraFEST assay). Their cognate antigens are unknown. The Oncomine TCR Beta short-read assay sequenced DNA from cultured CD4+ T cells. TCRdb used MiXCR to reprocess the PCR reads, holding one entry per CDR3 protein. The sample has 25,000 or so distinct CDR3 sequences; around 69% are singletons. Sequencing used CD4+ T cells from blood, cultured in vitro, obtained after SARS-CoV-2 vaccination. The origin of the receptors is a human donor who received a COVID-19 vaccine.

This clonotype has just one count. The chain combines TRBV7-7 with TRBJ1-6; 7 bases are a match to TRBD1. The germline CDR1 and CDR2 sequences are SSHAT and FNYEAQ (reference sequence). The CDR3 loop spans 14 amino acids. V dropped 5 bases and J dropped 7; count of bases not matched to a gene: 5. CDR3 sequence (DNA): TGTGCCAGCAGCCCGCGGGACAGAAATTCACCCCTCCACTTT. Translation gives CASSPRDRNSPLHF.

This CDR3 reads CSARPRTSGTDTQYF. The CDR3 coding sequence is TGCAGTGCTAGACCCCGGACTAGCGGCACAGATACGCAGTATTTT. The chain links TRBV20-1 to TRBJ2-3; 9 bases are shared with TRBD2. Germline values: CDR1 DFQATT, CDR2 SNEGSKA (reference sequence). The CDR3 is made up of 15 amino acids. V trimming: 2 bases; J trimming: 1 base; junction bases outside the gene matches: 4.

A remark on this clonotype: One junction end disagrees with the germline gene, perhaps due to a read error. This chain links TRBV20-1 with TRBJ1-1; D not certain. The germline V gene has CDR1 DFQATT and CDR2 SNEGSKA (reference sequence). CDR3 size: 15 residues. CDR3 nucleotide sequence: TGCAGTGCTAGAGATCGGGGAGGTATGAACACCGAAGCTTTCTTT. This translates into CSARDRGGMNTEAFF.

V and J are TRBV7-2 and TRBJ1-3; D unresolved. Germline values: CDR1 SGHTA, CDR2 FQGNSA. V was cut by 3 bases and J by 7 bases, with 13 bases left in between. There are 14 residues in the CDR3. The CDR3 sequence: CASSLGIAQNTIYF. CDR3 in DNA: TGTGCCAGCAGCTTGGGAATTGCGCAGAACACCATATATTTT.

This clonotype was detected a few times. The chain employs TRBV6-1 and TRBJ1-2; TRBD1 is a possible D gene (5 bases). The V end lost 5 bases, the J end lost 3 bases, and 13 bases lay between the germline ends. The CDR3 is 14 amino acids. CDR1 and CDR2 (germline): MNHNS, SASEGT. The CDR3 coding sequence is TGTGCCAGCAGTCATTACAGGATTGACTATGGCTACACCTTC. As protein: CASSHYRIDYGYTF.

This clonotype was counted a few times. The chain carries TRBV6-1 and TRBJ1-2; 9 nucleotides match TRBD1. CDR3 size: 15 residues. The trim removed 2 bases at V and 2 bases at J, leaving 3 bases unmatched. Germline V gene sequence: CDR1 MNHNS, CDR2 SASEGT. DNA for the CDR3: TGTGCCAGCAGTGAACTAGGACAGGGGAACTATGGCTACACCTTC. Translated: CASSELGQGNYGYTF.

V usage is TRBV5-1 and J usage is TRBJ2-3, with 7 bases fitting TRBD1. The J segment lost 3 bases and the V segment lost 4 bases, leaving 17 bases of the junction unmatched. The CDR3 length is 18 residues. CDR1 is SGHRS, CDR2 YFSETQ, per germline. CDR3: CASSRRPIGGVETDTQYF. The CDR3 DNA is TGCGCCAGCAGCCGCCGACCTATAGGGGGCGTAGAGACAGATACGCAGTATTTT.

The chain links TRBV20-1 to TRBJ1-3; TRBD1 matches 8 bases. V trimming: 3 bases; J trimming: 4 bases; junction bases outside the gene matches: 2. CDR1 is DFQATT, CDR2 SNEGSKA, per germline (reference sequence). The CDR3 runs 13 residues. The CDR3 is CSASQGAGNTIYF. CDR3 DNA: TGCAGTGCTAGTCAGGGGGCCGGAAACACCATATATTTT.

The gene calls are TRBV6-1 and TRBJ2-1, with D hard to call. V lost 6 bases to trimming and J lost 10 bases, with 10 bases between them. This CDR3 is 11 amino acids long. Germline V gene lookup returns CDR1 MNHNS and CDR2 SASEGT. In DNA form, the CDR3 reads TGTGCCAGCAGGACTGCCTCCGAGCAGTTCTTC. Translation: CASRTASEQFF.

The CDR3 here is CSASYLNTEAFF. The CDR3 coding sequence is TGCAGTGCTAGTTACCTGAACACTGAAGCTTTCTTT. The V gene is TRBV20-1, the J gene TRBJ1-1; the D is unclear. V was cut by 3 bases and J by 0 bases, with 5 bases left in between. The CDR3 is 12 amino acids. Germline V gene lookup returns CDR1 DFQATT and CDR2 SNEGSKA (reference sequence).

This clonotype has a handful of counts. The chain combines TRBV30 with TRBJ2-5; 10 bases align to TRBD2. The CDR3 spans 16 residues. Germline lookup yields CDR1 GTSNPN and CDR2 SVGIG (reference sequence). V gave up 3 bases and J gave up 2 bases; unmatched junction bases: 9. CDR3 in amino acids: CAWSPGLAVTQETQYF. The CDR3 DNA reads TGTGCCTGGAGCCCCGGACTAGCGGTTACTCAAGAGACCCAGTACTTC.

The rearrangement uses TRBV7-9 and TRBJ2-1; D ambiguous. CDR3 length equals 13 residues. Germline values: CDR1 SEHNR, CDR2 FQNEAQ (reference sequence). V was pared by 1 base and J by 3 bases, with 4 bases between. Here the CDR3 DNA reads TGTGCCAGCAGCTTAGACAGCTACAATGAGCAGTTCTTC. It translates to CASSLDSYNEQFF.

J is TRBJ2-5 and V is TRBV7-3; no clear D gene. The CDR3 sequence is 15 residues long. V was trimmed by 4 bases and J by 5 bases, leaving 17 bases between them. CDR1 and CDR2 (germline): SGHTA, FQGTGA. The CDR3 loop is CASSSRVGIWETQYF. DNA for the CDR3: TGTGCCAGCAGCTCCAGAGTTGGGATATGGGAGACCCAGTACTTC.

The V gene is TRBV19, the J gene TRBJ2-1, with a tentative D call TRBD1 (5 bases). This CDR3 has 11 residues. Deletions cut 6 bases from V and 7 bases from J, with 7 bases between. The germline V gene encodes CDR1 LNHDA and CDR2 SQIVND (reference sequence). CDR3 nucleotide sequence: TGTGCCAGTAGCCCAGGGAATGAGCAGTTCTTC. It is translated as CASSPGNEQFF.

The chain is built from TRBV10-1 and TRBJ1-1; no definite D call. The CDR3 is made up of 12 amino acids. CDR1 is WNHNN, CDR2 SYGVQD, per germline (reference sequence). V was clipped by 6 bases and J by 1 base, with 6 bases between them. The CDR3 protein is CASSAPNTEAFF. The CDR3 nucleotides are TGCGCCAGCAGCGCACCGAACACTGAAGCTTTCTTT.

The gene calls are TRBV7-6 and TRBJ2-5; TRBD2 agrees at 8 bases. This CDR3 has 16 residues. V was pared by 5 bases and J by 1 base, with 9 bases of the junction left unmatched. Germline V gene sequence: CDR1 SGHVS, CDR2 FNYEAQ. The CDR3 DNA is TGTGCCAGCAGCCTTTTTAGCGGGGACCTCCAAGAGACCCAGTACTTC. It is translated as CASSLFSGDLQETQYF.

This clonotype has only a few counts. V gene TRBV20-1 combines with J gene TRBJ2-3; TRBD2 aligns across 10 bases. The ends lost 3 bases at V and 5 bases at J; junction bases unmatched: 2. CDR3 length equals 13 residues. CDR1 is DFQATT, CDR2 SNEGSKA, per germline (reference sequence). The CDR3 coding sequence is TGCAGTGCTAGTGTAGCGGGGGGAGATACGCAGTATTTT. Residues: CSASVAGGDTQYF.

This chain links TRBV7-9 with TRBJ2-7; 7 nucleotides match TRBD1. The CDR3 totals 14 residues. The germline V gene encodes CDR1 SEHNR and CDR2 FQNEAQ (reference sequence). With 4 bases clipped from V and 3 bases from J, the junction kept 6 bases outside the gene matches. This CDR3 reads CASSSSGGRYEQYF. In DNA, the CDR3 is TGTGCCAGCAGCTCCTCAGGGGGTCGCTACGAGCAGTACTTC. Drawing the rest from reference TRBV7-9 and TRBJ2-7, the complete variable domain is DTGVSQNPRHKITKRGQNVTFRCDPISEHNRLYWYRQTLGQGPEFLTYFQNEAQLEKSRLLSDRFSAERPKGSFSTLEIQRTEQGDSAMYLCASSSSGGRYEQYFGPGTRLTVT.

J is TRBJ1-1 and V is TRBV6-1; no firm D call. CDR3 size: 14 residues. V was cut by 4 bases and J by 4 bases, with 13 bases left in between. CDR1 is MNHNS and CDR2 is SASEGT in the germline V gene. The CDR3 protein is CASSATSSLTEAFF. CDR3 nucleotide sequence: TGTGCCAGCAGTGCCACCTCCAGCCTCACTGAAGCTTTCTTT.

The V call is TRBV19, the J call TRBJ1-2, with D tentatively TRBD1 (6 bases). Germline CDR1 is LNHDA and CDR2 is SQIVND (reference sequence). CDR3 length: 16 amino acids. V was trimmed by 5 bases and J by 2 bases, leaving 18 bases between them. DNA of the CDR3: TGTGCCAGTAGTGTACCTTGGACAGCGGAAAACTATGGCTACACCTTC. This sequence encodes CASSVPWTAENYGYTF. The full variable domain, completed using reference TRBV19 and TRBJ1-2, is DGGITQSPKYLFRKEGQNVTLSCEQNLNHDAMYWYRQDPGQGLRLIYYSQIVNDFQKGDIAEGYSVSREKKESFPLTVTSAQKNPTAFYLCASSVPWTAENYGYTFGSGTRLTVV.

Comment on this clonotype: One end of the junction fails to match germline, which may point to a read error. The chain carries TRBV12-3 or TRBV12-4 and TRBJ1-2; D gene uncertain. The CDR3 runs 13 residues. CDR3 residues: CTSSFGEGIGYTF. The CDR3 region has the DNA TGTACCAGCAGTTTCGGGGAAGGGATTGGCTACACCTTC.

V gene TRBV7-2 combines with J gene TRBJ2-3, with a tentative D call TRBD1 (5 bases). Trimming cost V 3 bases and J 0 bases, with 13 bases left between them. CDR3 length equals 16 residues. Germline CDR1 is SGHTA and CDR2 is FQGNSA. CDR3 loop: CASSLMGPPSTDTQYF. The CDR3 DNA follows: TGTGCCAGCAGCTTGATGGGGCCCCCTAGCACAGATACGCAGTATTTT.

This clonotype has a handful of counts. The rearrangement uses TRBV20-1 and TRBJ2-7; 10 bases line up with TRBD1. In germline, CDR1 is DFQATT, CDR2 SNEGSKA (reference sequence). The CDR3 is 14 residues long. Losses at the gene ends were 5 bases for V and 6 bases for J; bases not matched to a gene: 10. Here the CDR3 reads CSAGDLGQGGEQYF. CDR3 in DNA: TGCAGTGCTGGGGACCTAGGACAGGGGGGCGAGCAGTACTTC.

This clonotype has a handful of counts. The chain joins TRBV7-6 to TRBJ1-1; tentative D call: TRBD1 (6 bases). Trimming took off 5 bases at V and 4 bases at J, with 14 bases between the two ends. The length of the CDR3 is 14 residues. Germline V gives CDR1 SGHVS, CDR2 FNYEAQ. The CDR3 DNA follows: TGTGCCAGCAGCCTAGAAGAGGGGGTCACTGAAGCTTTCTTT. Translated, it gives CASSLEEGVTEAFF.

V and J are TRBV30 and TRBJ2-3; D possibly uses TRBD1 or TRBD2 (7 bases each). The CDR3 contains 15 residues. V lost 0 bases and J lost 8, with 18 bases in between. The germline V gene encodes CDR1 GTSNPN and CDR2 SVGIG (reference sequence). The CDR3 DNA reads as TGTGCCTGGAGTGTACCAGCAGGGGGGGTGGGTACGCAGTATTTT. Translating it yields CAWSVPAGGVGTQYF.

This clonotype has a handful of counts. J is TRBJ2-5 and V is TRBV19; D remains ambiguous. CDR1 and CDR2 (germline): LNHDA, SQIVND (reference sequence). V was shortened by 3 bases and J by 5 bases, with 13 bases between the two germline ends. This CDR3 is 14 amino acids long. The CDR3 here is CASSIRPVGETQYF. The DNA for the CDR3 is TGTGCCAGTAGTATCCGGCCAGTGGGGGAGACCCAGTACTTC.

The J gene is TRBJ1-1, the V gene TRBV20-1; 10 bases map to TRBD1. After removal of 6 bases from V and 4 bases from J, the junction contained 5 bases not matched to a gene. Germline V CDR1 and CDR2: DFQATT, SNEGSKA (reference sequence). The CDR3 consists of 13 residues. CDR3: CSASRTGGTEAFF. The CDR3 DNA is TGCAGTGCCAGTAGGACAGGGGGCACTGAAGCTTTCTTT.